One sample yielded the 18 T cell receptor beta chains listed below, sequenced in a study of human T cells and chemical hapten exposure. Indicated time point: patch test 3, about 24 weeks after DPC sensitization. The treatment was: therapeutic diphenylcyclopropenone sensitization with weekly scalp DPC. TCRdb analysed the RACE reads with MiXCR anew, one entry per CDR3 protein. The top ten clones hold about a tenth of a sample with approximately 90,000 distinct CDR3 sequences, 27% of them seen once. This material consisted of whole blood, taken in connection with sensitization to the hapten diphenylcyclopropenone (DPC). The receptors stem from a man aged 40-50 years with alopecia areata. Some clones in this sample may be carry-over from other donors' samples.

This clonotype was recorded a few times. CDR3 sequence: CASAGTFPTDTQYF. The CDR3 coding sequence is TGTGCCAGCGCCGGGACATTCCCCACAGATACGCAGTATTTT. The chain employs TRBV2 and TRBJ2-3; D perhaps matches TRBD1 (6 bases). The germline V gene encodes CDR1 SNHLY and CDR2 FYNNEI. V was clipped by 8 bases and J by 2 bases, with 14 bases between them. CDR3 size: 14 residues.

The gene calls are TRBV5-1 and TRBJ1-3; tentative D call: TRBD1 (5 bases). This CDR3 is 16 amino acids long. Germline CDR1 SGHRS, CDR2 YFSETQ. The V and J ends lost 0 bases and 0 bases respectively, with 10 bases between them. This CDR3 is CASSLAPDISGNTIYF. CDR3 nucleotide sequence: TGCGCCAGCAGCTTGGCGCCGGACATCTCTGGAAACACCATATATTTT.

This clonotype was found a few times. The rearrangement joins TRBV4-3 to TRBJ2-7; the match to TRBD1 covers 10 bases. With V trimmed by 4 bases and J by 2 bases, 2 bases remained unmatched. This CDR3 has 14 amino acids. The germline V gene encodes CDR1 LGHNA and CDR2 YSLEER. The CDR3 bases are TGCGCCAGCAGCCCCGGGACAGGGGCCTACGAGCAGTACTTC. It yields the protein CASSPGTGAYEQYF.

This chain uses TRBV13 with TRBJ2-7; 7 bases are a match to TRBD2. Per germline, CDR1 PRHDT and CDR2 FYEKMQ (reference sequence). The V and J ends lost 5 bases and 0 bases, in that order; junction bases with no gene match: 16. This CDR3 spans 18 amino acids. CDR3 region: CASSPRPRLARSSYEQYF. The CDR3 nucleotides are TGTGCCAGCAGCCCACGCCCCCGACTAGCTCGAAGCTCCTACGAGCAGTACTTC. The whole variable domain, filled in from reference TRBV13 and TRBJ2-7, reads AAGVIQSPRHLIKEKRETATLKCYPIPRHDTVYWYQQGPGQDPQFLISFYEKMQSDKGSIPDRFSAQQFSDYHSELNMSSLELGDSALYFCASSPRPRLARSSYEQYFGPGTRLTVT.

This chain joins TRBV6-6 and TRBJ1-5, with 12 bases that match TRBD1. CDR1 and CDR2 from the germline V gene are MNHNY and SVGAGI (reference sequence). Trimming removed 0 bases from V and 5 bases from J; junction bases left unmatched: 5. There are 17 residues in the CDR3. The CDR3 region has the DNA TGTGCCAGCAGTTACTCGCGGGGACAGGGGGCCCATCAGCCCCAGCATTTT. Amino acids: CASSYSRGQGAHQPQHF.

This clonotype appeared a few times. The chain recombines TRBV28 with TRBJ2-7, with TRBD2 matching 7 bases. V trimming: 6 bases; J trimming: 4 bases; junction bases outside the gene matches: 3. Germline loops: CDR1 MDHEN, CDR2 SYDVKM. The CDR3 is 12 residues long. In DNA form, the CDR3 reads TGTGCCAGCAGAGCCGGGGGGTACGAGCAGTACTTC. Translated: CASRAGGYEQYF.

The genes are TRBV28 and TRBJ2-1; 11 bases line up with TRBD2. The CDR3 spans 16 residues. V lost 5 bases to trimming and J lost 3 bases; unmatched junction nucleotides: 6. Germline assignment: CDR1 MDHEN and CDR2 SYDVKM. CDR3 nucleotides: TGTGCCAGCAGTGCGGGACTAGCGGATATCTACAATGAGCAGTTCTTC. It yields the protein CASSAGLADIYNEQFF.

In its sample, this clonotype was seen a few times. The V gene is TRBV28, the J gene TRBJ1-1; 7 bases align to TRBD1. The CDR3 spans 15 residues. From germline, CDR1 is MDHEN and CDR2 SYDVKM. With V trimmed by 6 bases and J by 7 bases, 14 bases remained unmatched. This CDR3 reads CASRPSTGTRFEAFF. The CDR3 region has the DNA TGTGCCAGCAGACCCTCGACAGGGACCCGGTTTGAAGCTTTCTTT.

This clonotype was counted ten times or more. This chain connects TRBV29-1 to TRBJ1-1, with D perhaps matching TRBD1 (6 bases). This CDR3 region has 12 residues. Germline loops: CDR1 SQVTM, CDR2 ANQGSEA. Trimming took off 7 bases at V and 11 bases at J, with 20 bases between the two ends. Here the CDR3 DNA reads TGCAGCGCTGGTCTGGGGGGCGTTATGGCTTTCTTT. This codes for CSAGLGGVMAFF.

The chain employs TRBV5-1 and TRBJ2-5, with D perhaps TRBD1 or TRBD2 (5 bases each). V was clipped by 6 bases and J by 4 bases, with 16 bases between them. CDR1 is SGHRS, CDR2 YFSETQ, per germline. The CDR3 covers 14 residues. CDR3 coding DNA: TGCGCCAGCACGCCGGGGACCGCGAGAGAGACCCAGTACTTC. It translates to CASTPGTARETQYF.

The genes are TRBV7-2 and TRBJ2-3; tentative D call: TRBD2 (5 bases). The germline V gene encodes CDR1 SGHTA and CDR2 FQGNSA. This CDR3 is built from 15 residues. Trimming took 1 base from V and 2 from J, leaving 10 bases between them. CDR3 DNA sequence: TGTGCCAGCAGCTTAGGAGCTAGCTACACAGATACGCAGTATTTT. It encodes CASSLGASYTDTQYF.

There are a few counts of this clonotype. The V call is TRBV12-3 or TRBV12-4, the J call TRBJ1-2; 10 bases line up with TRBD1. The CDR3 runs 14 residues. J lost 7 bases, V lost 5 bases, and 7 bases had no gene match. The CDR3 region is CASSRDRGLAGYTF. CDR3 DNA sequence: TGTGCCAGCAGTCGCGACAGGGGGCTGGCTGGCTACACCTTC.

V and J are TRBV6-5 and TRBJ2-2, with D tentatively TRBD1 (6 bases). V lost 0 bases, J lost 4 bases, and 9 bases lay in between. The germline gives CDR1 MNHEY, CDR2 SVGAGI. The CDR3 loop spans 15 amino acids. CDR3 sequence (DNA): TGTGCCAGCAGTTACTCAACAGGGCCCACCGGGGAGCTGTTTTTT. This encodes CASSYSTGPTGELFF.

Concerning this clonotype itself: One junction end does not reproduce the germline sequence, and a read error may be involved. This chain links TRBV11-2 with TRBJ2-1; D not resolved. This CDR3 comprises 15 residues. Germline-derived CDR1 and CDR2 are SGHAT and FQNNGV. The CDR3 is CASSLYSQANNERFF. The CDR3 DNA follows: TGTGCCAGCAGCTTATATTCTCAGGCTAACAATGAGCGGTTCTTC.

This clonotype has only a few counts. The chain couples TRBV12-3 or TRBV12-4 to TRBJ2-3; D is unresolved. CDR3 length equals 14 residues. V shed 4 bases and J shed 0 bases, with 8 bases lying between them. Here the CDR3 reads CASSSLRSTDTQYF. The CDR3 DNA sequence: TGTGCCAGCAGTTCACTGAGAAGCACAGATACGCAGTATTTT.

The V gene is TRBV5-1, the J gene TRBJ2-3; 11 positions match TRBD2. With 1 base clipped from V and 3 bases from J, the junction kept 7 bases outside the gene matches. The CDR3 covers 17 residues. Germline V CDR1 and CDR2: SGHRS, YFSETQ. CDR3 DNA: TGCGCCAGCAGCTTGTCGGTAGCGGGAGGGCAAACAGATACGCAGTATTTT. Its translation is CASSLSVAGGQTDTQYF.

This clonotype showed up just a few times. The chain couples TRBV5-6 to TRBJ2-7, with D perhaps being TRBD1 or TRBD2 (6 bases each). V was clipped by 4 bases and J by 4 bases, with 15 bases between them. The germline V gene has CDR1 SGHDT and CDR2 YYEEEE. The CDR3 runs 14 residues. The CDR3 sequence is CASSIAGAGYEQYF. The CDR3, as DNA: TGTGCCAGCAGCATCGCAGGGGCGGGGTACGAGCAGTACTTC.

The chain joins TRBV6-5 to TRBJ2-7, with TRBD2 matching 8 bases. V dropped 0 bases and J dropped 6; count of bases not matched to a gene: 7. This CDR3 contains 15 residues. The V gene's germline CDR1 is MNHEY and CDR2 SVGAGI. CDR3 sequence: CASSYSDSGTSEQYF. DNA of the CDR3: TGTGCCAGCAGTTACTCGGATAGCGGGACATCCGAGCAGTACTTC.